A selection of T cell receptor beta chains follows, all from one sample in a study of cytomegalovirus exposure and HLA in healthy donors. The protocol was immunoSEQ multiplex PCR, while the TCRdb copy is restricted to in-frame clones and leaves out a portion. There are 200,000 to 250,000 clones in the sample; roughly 73% occur only once, and around 0.44% lies in the top ten. Material: PBMCs. The receptors stem from a boy aged 5-17 years in good health and CMV-seronegative. The CDR3 runs from the conserved cysteine through the conserved F or W. A D gene is named only where the DNA matches it firmly. Not every row has a clone size; where given, it reads once, few, many or a size class.

CDR3 protein,CDR3 DNA,V gene,clone size,J gene,D gene
CASSYSTSVTGELFF,TGTGCCAGCAGTTACTCGACTTCGGTGACCGGGGAGCTGTTTTTT,TRBV6-6,once,TRBJ2-2,.
CASSTGTGYGYTF,TGTGCCAGCAGCACCGGGACAGGCTATGGCTACACCTTC,TRBV11-1,.,TRBJ1-2,TRBD1
CASSFAGGGYEQYF,TGTGCCAGCAGTTTTGCGGGGGGCGGGTACGAGCAGTACTTC,TRBV27,.,TRBJ2-7,TRBD2
CASSLTGGGHNEQFF,TGTGCCAGCAGCCTGACAGGGGGTGGCCACAATGAGCAGTTCTTC,TRBV5-4,.,TRBJ2-1,TRBD1
CAWRAGEAFF,TGTGCCTGGAGAGCAGGGGAAGCTTTCTTT,TRBV30,.,TRBJ1-1,.
CSVDGRQETQYF,TGCAGCGTTGACGGCAGGCAAGAGACCCAGTACTTC,TRBV29-1,once,TRBJ2-5,.
CARDNLTLSEQYF,TGTGCCCGGGACAACCTTACCCTATCCGAGCAGTACTTC,TRBV28,.,TRBJ2-7,.
CASSVPLAGGDTGELFF,TGTGCCAGCAGCGTCCCACTAGCGGGGGGTGACACCGGGGAGCTGTTTTTT,TRBV9,.,TRBJ2-2,TRBD2
CASSQTRAGNTIYF,TGTGCCAGCAGCCAGACTAGGGCCGGAAACACCATATATTTT,TRBV11-3,.,TRBJ1-3,.
CASSIDLETGGYEQYF,TGTGCCAGTAGTATAGATCTCGAGACAGGGGGCTACGAGCAGTACTTC,TRBV19,.,TRBJ2-7,TRBD1
CAWTPRSTDTQYF,TGTGCCTGGACGCCTAGGAGCACAGATACGCAGTATTTT,TRBV30,.,TRBJ2-3,.
CASSLAGGRANEQFF,TGTGCCAGCAGCCTAGCGGGAGGGCGCGCCAATGAGCAGTTCTTC,TRBV2,.,TRBJ2-1,TRBD2
CASSLAGEKLFF,TGCGCCAGCAGCTTGGCAGGTGAAAAACTGTTTTTT,TRBV5-1,.,TRBJ1-4,.
CASSELHSTQETQYF,TGTGCCAGCAGTGAACTGCACAGTACACAAGAGACCCAGTACTTC,TRBV6-1,.,TRBJ2-5,.
CASNQGARELDNEQFF,TGTGCCAGCAATCAGGGGGCGCGGGAGTTAGACAATGAGCAGTTCTTC,TRBV7-9,.,TRBJ2-1,.
CATTRQGAVGTEAFF,TGTGCCACCACTAGACAGGGGGCAGTAGGGACTGAAGCTTTCTTT,TRBV6-1,few,TRBJ1-1,TRBD1
CASSLGTSGNTGELFF,TGTGCCAGCAGCTTAGGGACTAGCGGTAACACCGGGGAGCTGTTTTTT,TRBV5-4,.,TRBJ2-2,TRBD2
CASSQDQGRDTEAFF,TGTGCCAGCAGCCAAGACCAGGGGAGGGACACTGAAGCTTTCTTT,TRBV4-2,.,TRBJ1-1,.
CSHEEGNYGYTF,TGCAGCCACGAGGAGGGAAACTATGGCTACACCTTC,TRBV29-1,.,TRBJ1-2,.
CASSLTSGSSDEQYF,TGTGCCAGCAGCCTCACTAGCGGGAGTAGTGACGAGCAGTACTTC,TRBV6-6,.,TRBJ2-7,TRBD2
CASSLAAGTGGEGYTF,TGTGCCAGCAGCTTAGCTGCTGGGACAGGGGGCGAAGGCTACACCTTC,TRBV7-9,few,TRBJ1-2,TRBD1
CASRDGGPRTDTQYF,TGCGCCAGCAGAGACGGGGGGCCCCGAACAGATACGCAGTATTTT,TRBV5-1,.,TRBJ2-3,.
CASSLVVAGGNEQFF,TGCGCCAGCAGCTTGGTGGTAGCGGGGGGCAATGAGCAGTTCTTC,TRBV5-1,.,TRBJ2-1,TRBD2
CASSRTGENTEAFF,TGCGCCAGCAGCAGGACAGGGGAGAACACTGAAGCTTTCTTT,TRBV5-1,few,TRBJ1-1,TRBD1
CAIKSDRFYGYTF,TGTGCCATCAAATCAGACAGGTTCTATGGCTACACCTTC,TRBV10-3,.,TRBJ1-2,.
CASSPRGQGENSPLHF,TGTGCCAGCTCACCGAGGGGACAGGGGGAGAATTCACCCCTCCACTTT,TRBV18,few,TRBJ1-6,TRBD1
CASSFKTGSYNEQFF,TGTGCCAGCAGCTTCAAAACTGGCTCCTACAATGAGCAGTTCTTC,TRBV7-3,.,TRBJ2-1,.
CASSQGVEEKLFF,TGTGCCAGCTCTCAGGGGGTAGAGGAAAAACTGTTTTTT,TRBV18,few,TRBJ1-4,TRBD1
CASGLAGRAKNIQYF,TGTGCCAGTGGACTAGCGGGGCGAGCCAAAAACATTCAGTACTTC,TRBV6-1,.,TRBJ2-4,TRBD2